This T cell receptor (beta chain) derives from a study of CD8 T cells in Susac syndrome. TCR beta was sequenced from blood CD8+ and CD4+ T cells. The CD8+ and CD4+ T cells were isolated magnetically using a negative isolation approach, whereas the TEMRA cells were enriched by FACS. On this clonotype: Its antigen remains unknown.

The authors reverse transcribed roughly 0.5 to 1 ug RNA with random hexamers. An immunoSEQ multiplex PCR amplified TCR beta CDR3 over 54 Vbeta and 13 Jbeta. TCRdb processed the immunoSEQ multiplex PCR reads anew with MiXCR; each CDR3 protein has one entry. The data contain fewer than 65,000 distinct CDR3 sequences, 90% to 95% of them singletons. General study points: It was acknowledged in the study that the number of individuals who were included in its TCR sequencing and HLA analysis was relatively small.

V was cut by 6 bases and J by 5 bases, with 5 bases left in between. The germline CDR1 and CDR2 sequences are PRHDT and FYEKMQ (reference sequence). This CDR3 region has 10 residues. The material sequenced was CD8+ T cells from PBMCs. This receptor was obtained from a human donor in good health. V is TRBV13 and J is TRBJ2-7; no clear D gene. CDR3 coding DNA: TGTGCCAGCAGTTCGGACGAGCAGTACTTC. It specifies CASSSDEQYF.